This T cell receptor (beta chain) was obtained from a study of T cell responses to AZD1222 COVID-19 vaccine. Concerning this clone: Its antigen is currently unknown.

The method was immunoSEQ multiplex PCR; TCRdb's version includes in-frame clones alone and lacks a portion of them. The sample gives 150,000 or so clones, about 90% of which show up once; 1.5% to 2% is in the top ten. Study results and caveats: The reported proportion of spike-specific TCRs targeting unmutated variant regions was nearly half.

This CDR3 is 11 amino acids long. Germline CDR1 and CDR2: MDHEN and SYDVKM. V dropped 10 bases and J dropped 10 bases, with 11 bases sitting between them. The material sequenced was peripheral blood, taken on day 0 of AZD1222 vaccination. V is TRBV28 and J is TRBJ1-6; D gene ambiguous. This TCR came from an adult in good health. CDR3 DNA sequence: TGTGCCACCCGGGCCTCGTCACCCCTCCACTTT. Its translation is CATRASSPLHF.